The source of this T cell receptor (beta chain) is a study of CD4 T cells in relation to SARS-CoV-2 and coronaviruses. Study information: PBMCs were cultured with antigen for 10 days before TCR beta sequencing. The restricting HLA molecule for shared crossreactive spike epitopes was mapped.

Before the COVID-19 pandemic, during about 2010-2018, CD4+ T cells were taken from unexposed donors. After less than 11 days of culture, CD4+ T cells were isolated. Unexposed-donor CD4+ T cells were probed with SARS-CoV-2 S/N and four cold-coronavirus spikes, cells permitting. Half the medium was replaced with IL-2 medium on days 3 and 7. Comments on this clone: What it recognizes is unknown.

This CDR3 has 13 residues. Trimming pared 4 bases from V and 4 bases from J, leaving 8 bases between. The germline V gene encodes CDR1 LGHDT and CDR2 YNNKEL (reference sequence). Repertoires were generated with immunoSEQ multiplex PCR, while TCRdb's copy carries only in-frame clones and drops some. The table has some 25,000 clones, roughly 76% seen once. This receptor was identified in a human donor in good health. The rearrangement links TRBV3-1 (or the pseudogene TRBV3-2) to TRBJ1-5; D gene unclear. The sequenced sample was CD4+ T cells from PBMCs, cultured in vitro. The CDR3 protein is CASSPQLNQPQHF. The CDR3 DNA is TGTGCCAGCAGCCCCCAGCTGAATCAGCCCCAGCATTTT.